The 3 T cell receptor beta chains below were found in one sample sequenced in a study of OX40 agonist ivuxolimab in advanced cancers. Produced via immunoSEQ multiplex PCR; TCRdb's table is partial and in-frame only. The repertoire includes 82,000 or so clones, over 85% of them detected once, and under 0.7% sits in the top ten. This material consisted of CD4+ or CD8+ T cells sorted from blood, taken in a trial of the OX40 agonist ivuxolimab. The source is an adult with an advanced solid tumor such as melanoma, head and neck, liver or kidney cancer.

This clone was detected a few times. The rearrangement joins TRBV7-9 to TRBJ2-7; 12 bases are shared with TRBD2. This CDR3 is built from 15 residues. V lost 8 bases and J lost 9; bases outside the gene matches: 14. CDR1 and CDR2 (germline): SEHNR, FQNEAQ (reference sequence). The CDR3 sequence is CASQTGLAGSLAQYF. As DNA, the CDR3 is TGTGCCAGCCAGACAGGACTAGCGGGATCTTTGGCGCAGTACTTC.

This clone occurred once. The gene calls are TRBV9 and TRBJ2-3; 13 bases fit TRBD2. The V segment lost 4 bases and the J segment 4 bases; nucleotides outside the gene matches: 6. Germline-derived CDR1 and CDR2 are SGDLS and YYNGEE. The length of the CDR3 is 16 residues. The CDR3 protein is CASSFALAGGPDTQYF. The CDR3 DNA reads TGTGCCAGCAGCTTCGCACTAGCGGGGGGGCCAGATACGCAGTATTTT.

This clone was counted once. Sequence at one end of the junction differs from germline and may be a read error. The chain joins TRBV10-3 to TRBJ2-7; D is perhaps TRBD1 or TRBD2 (5 bases each). The CDR3 loop spans 11 amino acids. Germline V gives CDR1 ENHRY, CDR2 SYGVKD. The chain's CDR3 is CAITEGYEQYF. CDR3 nucleotides: TGTGCCATCACTGAGGGGTACGAGCAGTACTTC.